Listed below are T cell receptor beta chains from one sample, sequenced in a study of blood T cell repertoires in COVID-19. Using immunoSEQ multiplex PCR, the repertoire was profiled, and TCRdb retains in-frame clones only, with some absent. The sample holds over 250,000 clones; roughly four fifths are singletons and the top ten take around 5%. Sequencing was done on a sample of PBMCs or T cells enriched from blood (not recorded which). Source of these receptors: a man aged 35 to 55 who had been exposed to COVID-19. Each CDR3 is given with its conserved first and last residue.

V gene	J gene	CDR3 protein
TRBV9	TRBJ2-4	CASSPISGARNIQYF
TRBV5-5	TRBJ1-1	CASSLNNRGAFF
TRBV5-8	TRBJ2-5	CASSWGQGAQTQYF
TRBV24-1	TRBJ1-5	CATGGRADQPQHF
TRBV5-5	TRBJ2-7	CASSFAPGMALYEQYF
TRBV18	TRBJ2-5	CASSPLGPTSGRRYQETQYF
TRBV10-1	TRBJ1-1	CASRHAGGAFF
TRBV28	TRBJ1-2	CASRPPNYGYTF
TRBV5-8	TRBJ1-6	CASSFLGSPLHF
TRBV27	TRBJ1-5	CASSFTPSGAAPQPQHF
TRBV5-6	TRBJ2-3	CASTGENLVATQYF
TRBV11-2	TRBJ2-7	CASSAQKLAASYEQYF
TRBV2	TRBJ2-3	CASAEGEVLRTTDTQYF
TRBV19	TRBJ1-5	CASSPIVWGQGQPQHF
TRBV6-6	TRBJ1-6	CASSYSRDSPLHF
TRBV5-1	TRBJ1-1	CASRTGAQETEAFF
TRBV4-2	TRBJ1-2	CASSQEDRANYGYTF
TRBV5-1	TRBJ1-3	CASKAGGSGNTIYF
TRBV20-1	TRBJ1-1	CRIYRAGEAFF
TRBV28	TRBJ1-1	CASTGGTEAFF
TRBV6-5	TRBJ1-6	CASSYEGQPSSPLHF
TRBV7-3	TRBJ1-1	CASSPRVGTEAFF
TRBV30	TRBJ2-7	CASGVGSGTSYEQYF
TRBV30	TRBJ2-5	CAWSVQQQETQYF
TRBV6-5	TRBJ2-3	CASSLQLAGDTDTQYF
TRBV6-6	TRBJ2-5	CASSYSTGILETQYF
TRBV27	TRBJ2-1	CASSGLAEYNEQFF
TRBV21-1	TRBJ2-3	CARTEPKQEQYF
TRBV7-9	TRBJ2-3	CASSLWAGGLTDTQYF
TRBV7-3	TRBJ1-2	CASSLSSGDGYTF
TRBV19	TRBJ2-1	CASSIDSGDNEQFF
TRBV11-3	TRBJ2-1	CASSSSSPYSSGRAYNEQFF
TRBV30	TRBJ1-2	CAWSGHTAYGYTF
TRBV10-3	TRBJ2-7	CASGDRTYEQYF
TRBV9	TRBJ2-3	CASSDRQGSQYF
TRBV5-4	TRBJ1-3	CASSPGQGINTIYF
TRBV29-1	TRBJ1-2	CSVAVGTGGEDYTF
TRBV5-1	TRBJ1-1	CASRTSWVRAFF
TRBV7-8	TRBJ2-3	CASSLRGLAGPDTQYF
TRBV6-5	TRBJ2-7	CASNAGSSYEQYF
TRBV29-1	TRBJ1-3	CSVAQLLNSGNTIYF
TRBV5-6	TRBJ1-3	CASSLSGDGNTIYF
TRBV7-2	TRBJ2-3	CASSTPLAGKITDTQYF
TRBV24-1	TRBJ2-5	CATSDTGQGPETQYF
TRBV5-4	TRBJ2-3	CASSHRGRTDTQYF
TRBV5-4	TRBJ2-3	CASYEVTDTQYF
TRBV6-1	TRBJ2-1	CASSEAGGLSEQFF
TRBV24-1	TRBJ2-3	CATSAWGGTTDTQYF
TRBV19	TRBJ1-1	CASSKGAGVTEAFF